A selection of T cell receptor beta chains follows, all from one sample in a study of blood T cells in healthy people across ages. TCRdb re-analysed the 5' RACE reads in MiXCR, keeping a single row per CDR3 protein. Of roughly 1,000,000 distinct CDR3 sequences in the sample, around 27% were seen once. The data were also submitted as part of a second study, on T cells of mothers and their children.

The material sequenced was blood. These receptors were taken from a girl aged 2-9 years in good health. Both conserved end residues are part of each CDR3. D genes are given only for firm matches. Clone size is stated in some rows and not others, as once, few, many or a class when expanded.

j_call: TRBJ2-7
d_call: TRBD1
v_call: TRBV20-1
clone_size: few
cdr3_aa: CSASGQDIEQYF
cdr3_nt: TGCAGTGCCTCGGGACAGGACATCGAGCAGTACTTC

j_call: TRBJ2-3
d_call: TRBD2
v_call: TRBV5-1
clone_size: few
cdr3_aa: CASSPAASGFTDTQYF
cdr3_nt: TGCGCCAGCAGCCCGGCGGCTAGCGGGTTCACAGATACGCAGTATTTT

j_call: TRBJ2-3
d_call: TRBD2
v_call: TRBV7-8
clone_size: NA
cdr3_aa: CASSPPVAGARGAGTQYF
cdr3_nt: TGTGCCAGCAGCCCCCCGGTAGCGGGAGCACGCGGGGCAGGTACGCAGTATTTT

j_call: TRBJ2-7
d_call: NA
v_call: TRBV18
clone_size: few
cdr3_aa: CASSPRPGPYEQYF
cdr3_nt: TGTGCCAGCTCACCAAGGCCAGGGCCCTACGAGCAGTACTTC

j_call: TRBJ2-3
d_call: NA
v_call: TRBV9
clone_size: NA
cdr3_aa: CASSVELAPRDTQYF
cdr3_nt: TGTGCCAGCAGCGTAGAGCTAGCCCCCAGGGATACGCAGTATTTT

j_call: TRBJ2-6
d_call: NA
v_call: TRBV7-3
clone_size: many
cdr3_aa: CASSSDSSGANVLTF
cdr3_nt: TGTGCCAGCAGCTCCGACAGCTCTGGGGCCAACGTCCTGACTTTC

j_call: TRBJ1-2
d_call: NA
v_call: TRBV4-2
clone_size: NA
cdr3_aa: CASSQESGTGYTF
cdr3_nt: TGTGCCAGCAGCCAGGAATCCGGGACTGGCTACACCTTC

j_call: TRBJ2-1
d_call: TRBD2
v_call: TRBV11-2
clone_size: NA
cdr3_aa: CASSSLADSNEQFF
cdr3_nt: TGTGCCAGCAGCTCCCTAGCGGATTCCAATGAGCAGTTCTTC

j_call: TRBJ1-6
d_call: NA
v_call: TRBV4-2
clone_size: few
cdr3_aa: CASSQDWTLHF
cdr3_nt: TGTGCCAGCAGCCAAGATTGGACCCTCCACTTT

j_call: TRBJ2-1
d_call: TRBD1
v_call: TRBV2
clone_size: NA
cdr3_aa: CASRPGTGGWYEQFF
cdr3_nt: TGTGCCAGCAGACCCGGGACAGGGGGCTGGTATGAGCAGTTCTTC

j_call: TRBJ2-7
d_call: NA
v_call: TRBV5-1
clone_size: NA
cdr3_aa: CASSPILAGLTYEQYF
cdr3_nt: TGCGCCAGCAGCCCGATTCTTGCGGGGCTGACTTACGAGCAGTACTTC

j_call: TRBJ2-7
d_call: TRBD2
v_call: TRBV6-6
clone_size: NA
cdr3_aa: CASRPLSSSGSREQYF
cdr3_nt: TGTGCCAGCAGACCTTTATCATCTAGCGGGAGTCGCGAGCAGTACTTC

j_call: TRBJ1-6
d_call: NA
v_call: TRBV5-1
clone_size: NA
cdr3_aa: CASSLYQASNSPLHF
cdr3_nt: TGCGCCAGCAGCTTGTACCAGGCCTCTAATTCACCCCTCCACTTT

j_call: TRBJ2-7
d_call: NA
v_call: TRBV7-6
clone_size: few
cdr3_aa: CASSPPLEGLDEQYF
cdr3_nt: TGTGCCAGCAGCCCCCCCCTGGAGGGTTTGGACGAGCAGTACTTC

j_call: TRBJ2-1
d_call: NA
v_call: TRBV19
clone_size: NA
cdr3_aa: CASRTQGSYNEQFF
cdr3_nt: TGTGCCAGTAGAACACAGGGTTCCTACAATGAGCAGTTCTTC